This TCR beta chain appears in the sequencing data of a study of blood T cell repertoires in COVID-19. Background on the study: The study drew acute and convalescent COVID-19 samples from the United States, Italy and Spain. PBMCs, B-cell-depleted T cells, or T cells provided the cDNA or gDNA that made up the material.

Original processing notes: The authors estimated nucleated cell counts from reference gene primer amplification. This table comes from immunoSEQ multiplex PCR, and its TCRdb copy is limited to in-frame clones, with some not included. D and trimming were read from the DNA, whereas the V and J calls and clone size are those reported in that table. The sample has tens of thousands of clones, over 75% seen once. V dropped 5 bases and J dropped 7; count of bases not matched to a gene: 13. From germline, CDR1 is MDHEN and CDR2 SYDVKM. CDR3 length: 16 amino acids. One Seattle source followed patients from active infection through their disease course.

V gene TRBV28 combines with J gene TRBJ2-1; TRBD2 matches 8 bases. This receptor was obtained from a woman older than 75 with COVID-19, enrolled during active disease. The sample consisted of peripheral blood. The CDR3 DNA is TGTGCCAGCAGTACACCGGGACTAGAGGGTGCGAATGAGCAGTTCTTC. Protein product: CASSTPGLEGANEQFF.